These T cell receptor beta chains were read from a single sample in a study of OX40 agonist ivuxolimab in advanced cancers. Sequencing was performed with immunoSEQ multiplex PCR; in TCRdb, only in-frame clones are kept and a portion is missing. The table includes 15,000 to 20,000 clones, approximately 76% detected once. The sequencing used CD4+ or CD8+ T cells sorted from blood, collected in a trial of the OX40 agonist ivuxolimab. The receptors here all came from an adult with an advanced solid tumor such as melanoma, head and neck, liver or kidney cancer. Each CDR3 is given with its conserved first and last residue. The D gene is left open where the match is weak. Clone size is stated in some rows and not others, as once, few, many or a class when expanded.

clone size: .
J gene: TRBJ2-5
D gene: .
V gene: TRBV10-2
CDR3 protein: CASSESQGNQETQYF
CDR3 DNA: TGCGCCAGCAGTGAGTCCCAGGGAAACCAAGAGACCCAGTACTTC

clone size: .
J gene: TRBJ2-3
D gene: TRBD2
V gene: TRBV9
CDR3 protein: CASGSSSGRARRTDTQYF
CDR3 DNA: TGTGCCAGCGGGTCTTCTAGCGGGAGGGCCAGGCGCACAGATACGCAGTATTTT

clone size: medium-sized
J gene: TRBJ2-7
D gene: .
V gene: TRBV6-6
CDR3 protein: CASSYTPDSSYEQYF
CDR3 DNA: TGTGCCAGCAGTTACACCCCGGACAGTTCCTACGAGCAGTACTTC

clone size: .
J gene: TRBJ2-1
D gene: TRBD2
V gene: TRBV27
CDR3 protein: CASSLSGRTYNEQFF
CDR3 DNA: TGTGCCAGCAGTTTAAGCGGGAGGACCTACAATGAGCAGTTCTTC

clone size: .
J gene: TRBJ2-5
D gene: .
V gene: TRBV6-1
CDR3 protein: CASSEWGFGAQETQYF
CDR3 DNA: TGTGCCAGCAGTGAATGGGGGTTTGGGGCCCAAGAGACCCAGTACTTC

clone size: .
J gene: TRBJ2-1
D gene: TRBD2
V gene: TRBV19
CDR3 protein: CASKLAGQPNNEQFF
CDR3 DNA: TGTGCCAGTAAATTAGCGGGACAACCAAACAATGAGCAGTTCTTC

clone size: .
J gene: TRBJ2-7
D gene: TRBD1
V gene: TRBV7-3
CDR3 protein: CASSVYRGYEQYF
CDR3 DNA: TGTGCCAGCAGCGTATACAGGGGATACGAGCAGTACTTC

clone size: .
J gene: TRBJ2-7
D gene: TRBD1
V gene: TRBV7-6
CDR3 protein: CASSLTVPGTGRYEQYF
CDR3 DNA: TGTGCCAGCAGCTTAACAGTTCCCGGGACAGGCCGCTACGAGCAGTACTTC

clone size: once
J gene: TRBJ2-1
D gene: TRBD2
V gene: TRBV7-2
CDR3 protein: CASSELAGSYNEQFF
CDR3 DNA: TGTGCCAGCAGCGAACTAGCGGGATCCTACAATGAGCAGTTCTTC

clone size: .
J gene: TRBJ2-3
D gene: TRBD2
V gene: TRBV7-2
CDR3 protein: CASSLEPPAGGLTDTQYF
CDR3 DNA: TGTGCCAGCAGCTTAGAGCCCCCAGCGGGGGGACTCACAGATACGCAGTATTTT

clone size: .
J gene: TRBJ1-5
D gene: .
V gene: TRBV10-2
CDR3 protein: CASSESPGNSNQPQHF
CDR3 DNA: TGCGCCAGCAGTGAGTCACCAGGGAATAGCAATCAGCCCCAGCATTTT

clone size: .
J gene: TRBJ2-7
D gene: TRBD2
V gene: TRBV13
CDR3 protein: CASNQRGGNVYEQYF
CDR3 DNA: TGTGCCAGCAACCAGAGGGGAGGGAACGTCTACGAGCAGTACTTC

clone size: .
J gene: TRBJ1-4
D gene: .
V gene: TRBV29-1
CDR3 protein: CSVELPGGNEKLFF
CDR3 DNA: TGCAGCGTTGAACTCCCCGGTGGGAATGAAAAACTGTTTTTT

clone size: .
J gene: TRBJ1-6
D gene: .
V gene: TRBV4-2
CDR3 protein: CASSQGPGNSPLHF
CDR3 DNA: TGTGCCAGCAGCCAAGGGCCAGGAAATTCACCCCTCCACTTT

clone size: few
J gene: TRBJ1-1
D gene: .
V gene: TRBV10-3
CDR3 protein: CAISEGGVSTEAFF
CDR3 DNA: TGTGCCATCAGTGAGGGGGGCGTGAGCACTGAAGCTTTCTTT

clone size: .
J gene: TRBJ2-1
D gene: .
V gene: TRBV12-5
CDR3 protein: CASGYRSDEQFF
CDR3 DNA: TGTGCTAGTGGTTACAGATCGGATGAGCAGTTCTTC

clone size: .
J gene: TRBJ1-4
D gene: TRBD1
V gene: TRBV5-1
CDR3 protein: CASSNYPDRGNEKLFF
CDR3 DNA: TGCGCCAGCAGCAATTACCCAGACAGGGGAAACGAAAAACTGTTTTTT

clone size: .
J gene: TRBJ2-2
D gene: TRBD1
V gene: TRBV5-4
CDR3 protein: CASSARTGGDTGELFF
CDR3 DNA: TGTGCCAGCAGCGCACGGACAGGGGGAGACACCGGGGAGCTGTTTTTT

clone size: once
J gene: TRBJ2-1
D gene: TRBD2
V gene: TRBV29-1
CDR3 protein: CSGVPSGASYNEQFF
CDR3 DNA: TGCAGCGGTGTGCCTAGCGGGGCGTCCTACAATGAGCAGTTCTTC

clone size: .
J gene: TRBJ2-7
D gene: TRBD1
V gene: TRBV9
CDR3 protein: CASSTGDSSYEQYF
CDR3 DNA: TGTGCCAGCAGCACTGGGGACAGCTCCTACGAGCAGTACTTC

clone size: .
J gene: TRBJ2-2
D gene: TRBD1
V gene: TRBV11-3
CDR3 protein: CASSLGDRDVTGELFF
CDR3 DNA: TGTGCCAGCAGCTTAGGGGACAGGGATGTGACCGGGGAGCTGTTTTTT

clone size: few
J gene: TRBJ2-1
D gene: TRBD2
V gene: TRBV7-3
CDR3 protein: CASSPVGGAYNEQFF
CDR3 DNA: TGTGCCAGCAGCCCGGTCGGGGGGGCCTACAATGAGCAGTTCTTC

clone size: .
J gene: TRBJ2-1
D gene: TRBD2
V gene: TRBV27
CDR3 protein: CASSQRELGYNEQFF
CDR3 DNA: TGTGCCAGCAGTCAGCGGGAGCTGGGCTACAATGAGCAGTTCTTC